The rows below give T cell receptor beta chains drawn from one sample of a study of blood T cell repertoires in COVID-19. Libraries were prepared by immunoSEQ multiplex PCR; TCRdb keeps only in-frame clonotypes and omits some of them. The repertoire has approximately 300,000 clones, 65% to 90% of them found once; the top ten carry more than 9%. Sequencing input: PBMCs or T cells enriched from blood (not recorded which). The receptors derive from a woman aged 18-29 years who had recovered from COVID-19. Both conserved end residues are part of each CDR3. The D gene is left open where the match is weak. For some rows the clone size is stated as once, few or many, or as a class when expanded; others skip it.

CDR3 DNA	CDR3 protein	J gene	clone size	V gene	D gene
TGTGCCAGCAGTGACTCAACTAGCGGGGGGGATGAGCAGTTCTTC	CASSDSTSGGDEQFF	TRBJ2-1	.	TRBV6-4	TRBD2
TGTGCCAGCAGCTTCTTCGAGTCGATTAATGAGCAGTTCTTC	CASSFFESINEQFF	TRBJ2-1	.	TRBV5-4	.
TGTGCCAGCAGCTTCGCGTTAACAGGGCTAGCGGGATACAATGAGCAGTTCTTC	CASSFALTGLAGYNEQFF	TRBJ2-1	.	TRBV7-9	TRBD2
TGTGCCAGCAGTTACTCCTGGACAGGGTTAACCTACGAGCAGTACTTC	CASSYSWTGLTYEQYF	TRBJ2-7	.	TRBV7-9	TRBD1
TGTGCCAGTAGACAGGGAGAGGGGGGCTACACCTTC	CASRQGEGGYTF	TRBJ1-2	few	TRBV12-3/TRBV12-4	TRBD1
TGTGCCAGCAGTGAGACAGGGAGCGGCTATGGCTACACCTTC	CASSETGSGYGYTF	TRBJ1-2	.	TRBV6-1	TRBD1
TGTGCCAGCAGTCACCGACAGGCTTTTGAAAAACTGTTTTTT	CASSHRQAFEKLFF	TRBJ1-4	.	TRBV28	.
TGCAGTGCTAGTGGTCGGACAGGGAGCTATGGCTACACCTTC	CSASGRTGSYGYTF	TRBJ1-2	.	TRBV20-1	TRBD1
TGCGCCAGCAGCTTCCTAAATGAGCAGTTCTTC	CASSFLNEQFF	TRBJ2-1	.	TRBV5-1	.
TGTGCCAGCAGTTACTCGGGCCAGAATCCCTATGGCTACACCTTC	CASSYSGQNPYGYTF	TRBJ1-2	few	TRBV6-5	.
TGTGCCAGCAGGATAGCGGGGGGGAGCAATGAGCAGTTCTTC	CASRIAGGSNEQFF	TRBJ2-1	.	TRBV25-1	TRBD2
TGTGCCAGCAGCTTAGAGGGGGCGAATGGCTACACCTTC	CASSLEGANGYTF	TRBJ1-2	.	TRBV7-9	TRBD1
TGTGCCAGCAGCATGGGGACAGCCTACGAGCAGTACTTC	CASSMGTAYEQYF	TRBJ2-7	.	TRBV11-2	TRBD1
TGTGCCACCAGCAGAGACACTAGCGGGGTCTCAGATACGCAGTATTTT	CATSRDTSGVSDTQYF	TRBJ2-3	.	TRBV15	TRBD2
TGTGCCTGGGGAGCTAGGGAGACCCAGTACTTC	CAWGARETQYF	TRBJ2-5	.	TRBV30	.
TGTGCCAGCAGCCAAGCTCTTACAGGGGCGTTTGGAAACACCATATATTTT	CASSQALTGAFGNTIYF	TRBJ1-3	.	TRBV3-1/TRBV3-2	TRBD1
TGTGCCAGCAGTATCCCGGGGGATACGCAGTATTTT	CASSIPGDTQYF	TRBJ2-3	.	TRBV28	.
TGTGCCAGTAGTACGGGACAGGGGGCAATGGATGAGCAGTTCTTC	CASSTGQGAMDEQFF	TRBJ2-1	.	TRBV19	TRBD1
TGTGCCAGCTCACAAACCTCGGGATTTACCTACAATGAGCAGTTCTTC	CASSQTSGFTYNEQFF	TRBJ2-1	once	TRBV18	.
TGCGCCAGCAGCCTTCTGACAGGGGCTACTAATGAAAAACTGTTTTTT	CASSLLTGATNEKLFF	TRBJ1-4	.	TRBV5-1	TRBD1
TGTGCCAGCTCGCCGGACAGGGCGTTTAAATCCGGGAACACTGAAGCTTTCTTT	CASSPDRAFKSGNTEAFF	TRBJ1-1	.	TRBV18	TRBD1
TGTGCCAGCAGTGTAACACAGAACACTGAAGCTTTCTTT	CASSVTQNTEAFF	TRBJ1-1	.	TRBV9	.
TGTGCCAGCAGTGCTGCTAGCGGCGTCTGGGAGACCCAGTACTTC	CASSAASGVWETQYF	TRBJ2-5	.	TRBV2	TRBD2